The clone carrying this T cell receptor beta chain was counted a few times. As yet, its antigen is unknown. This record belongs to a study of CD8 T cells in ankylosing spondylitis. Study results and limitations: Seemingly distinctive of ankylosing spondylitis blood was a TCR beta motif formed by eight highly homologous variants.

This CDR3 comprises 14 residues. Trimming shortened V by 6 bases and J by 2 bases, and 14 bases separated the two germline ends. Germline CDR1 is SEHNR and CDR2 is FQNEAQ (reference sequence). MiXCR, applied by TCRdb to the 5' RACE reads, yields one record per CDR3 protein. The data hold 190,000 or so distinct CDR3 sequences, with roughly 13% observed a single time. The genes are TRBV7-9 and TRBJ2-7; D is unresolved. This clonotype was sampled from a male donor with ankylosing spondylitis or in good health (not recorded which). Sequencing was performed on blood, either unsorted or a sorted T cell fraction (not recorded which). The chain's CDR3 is CASSPGPLAYEQYF. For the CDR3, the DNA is TGTGCCAGCAGTCCGGGTCCACTGGCCTACGAGCAGTACTTC.